The TCR delta chain described here comes from a study of gamma-delta T cells after stem cell transplantation. Germline lookup yields CDR1 GEAIGNYY and CDR2 EKD. This CDR3 comprises 18 residues. TCRdb re-processed the RT-PCR reads via CATT. Among thousands of delta-chain clones listed, approximately 1.8% were seen once. This clone came up a few times. The translation of this DNA and the TCRdb protein of a much larger clone differ at residue 15, probably owing to a read error; the protein shown here is translated from the DNA. The chain uses TRDV2 and TRDJ1; 12 bases are shared with TRDD3. Sequencing was done on a sample of gamma-delta T cells. This receptor was obtained from a human donor. It is not recorded whose cells these are; they may come from a transplant donor. Here the CDR3 reads CACDPAGGYGTRTDELIF. CDR3 bases: TGTGCCTGTGACCCCGCTGGGGGATACGGGACAAGGACCGATGAACTCATCTTT.